Listed below are T cell receptor beta chains from one sample, sequenced in a study of T-cell reconstitution after alpha-beta-depleted transplantation in children. MiXCR was run by TCRdb on the PCR reads, yielding one entry per CDR3 protein. The sample records approximately 590,000 distinct CDR3 sequences, over 9.5% being singletons. The sample here was PBMCs from the stem cell graft donor, taken from the stem cell graft. The receptors were sampled from a human donor who donated a stem cell graft to a child with acute myeloid leukemia. Each CDR3 is given with its conserved first and last residue. A D gene is named only where the DNA matches it firmly. Clone size appears in some rows only: once, few, many, or a class for an expanded clone.

v_gene,abundance,d_gene,j_gene,CDR3nt,CDR3aa
TRBV29-1,few,TRBD2,TRBJ2-1,TGCAGCGTTGTGGTAGCGGGAGTGGGTGAGCAGTTCTTC,CSVVVAGVGEQFF
TRBV6-1,NA,NA,TRBJ1-1,TGTGCCAGCAGTGCGCCGCGGGGATCGGACACTGAAGCTTTCTTT,CASSAPRGSDTEAFF
TRBV20-1,NA,TRBD1,TRBJ2-3,TGCAGTGCCCGGGGACAGGGGACGAGAGGAGATACGCAGTATTTT,CSARGQGTRGDTQYF
TRBV20-1,NA,NA,TRBJ2-7,TGCAGTGCTACCACGTCCCGATCCAGTAGGGAGCAGTACTTC,CSATTSRSSREQYF
TRBV3-1,few,TRBD2,TRBJ2-1,TGTGCCAGCAGCCAACCCCGTAGCGGGTCCTACAATGAGCAGTTCTTC,CASSQPRSGSYNEQFF
TRBV5-1,NA,NA,TRBJ2-1,TGCGCCAGCAGCTTGGGACCGAGCCTTCGGGGAGACAATGAGCAGTTCTTC,CASSLGPSLRGDNEQFF
TRBV28,NA,TRBD1,TRBJ2-2,TGTGCCAGCAGTCTAAGGACAGGGAGCATCGGGGAGCTGTTTTTT,CASSLRTGSIGELFF
TRBV5-5,NA,NA,TRBJ1-3,TGTGCCAGCACCCCAGACTTCTCTGGAAACACCATATATTTT,CASTPDFSGNTIYF
TRBV29-1,NA,NA,TRBJ2-5,TGCAGCGTTGTAATGGGGAGCGAGACCCAGTACTTC,CSVVMGSETQYF
TRBV7-9,few,TRBD1,TRBJ2-1,TGTGCCAGCAGCACTGACAGGGTGCATGAGCAGTTCTTC,CASSTDRVHEQFF
TRBV15,few,TRBD1,TRBJ2-1,TGTGCCACCAGCCGAGGCGGGACAGGGAGATTGTACAATGAGCAGTTCTTC,CATSRGGTGRLYNEQFF
TRBV27,NA,NA,TRBJ2-7,TGTGCCAGCAGTCTCCGGACAGTTGGATTTAACTCGTACGAGCAGTACTTC,CASSLRTVGFNSYEQYF
TRBV20-1,few,NA,TRBJ2-7,TGCAGTGCCACAGAGTCCGGGGGCTACGAGCAGTACTTC,CSATESGGYEQYF
TRBV20-1,many,TRBD2,TRBJ2-1,TGCAGTCCGAGCGGGAACTCCTACAATGAGCAGTTCTTC,CSPSGNSYNEQFF
TRBV20-1,NA,NA,TRBJ1-5,TGCAGTGCGGGAAGAGTAGCGGGGGATCAGCCCCAGCATTTT,CSAGRVAGDQPQHF
TRBV30,few,NA,TRBJ1-1,TGTGCCTGGATATCCGGGGAGGCGGCTTTCTTT,CAWISGEAAFF
TRBV6-5,many,NA,TRBJ1-1,TGTGCCAGCAGTTACTCGACTGGACGGTTAATGAACACTGAAGCTTTCTTT,CASSYSTGRLMNTEAFF
TRBV2,NA,TRBD2,TRBJ2-3,TGTGCCAGCAGTGAGGTAGCGGGAGGGCCTTATACGCAGTATTTT,CASSEVAGGPYTQYF
TRBV7-2,many,NA,TRBJ2-2,TGTGCCAGCAGCTCTCGGGCTTACACCGGGGAGCTGTTTTTT,CASSSRAYTGELFF
TRBV7-8,few,TRBD1,TRBJ2-5,TGTGCCAGCAGCTTAGAAGCAGGGGGCGCAGAGACCCAGTACTTC,CASSLEAGGAETQYF
TRBV11-2,NA,TRBD2,TRBJ2-1,TGTGCCAGCAGCCCATCCCCCGGGACTAGCGGGAGAGACTACAATGAGCAGTTCTTC,CASSPSPGTSGRDYNEQFF
TRBV6-1,NA,TRBD2,TRBJ2-3,TGTGCCAGCAAGATTAGCGGGAGTGGGGATACGCAGTATTTT,CASKISGSGDTQYF
TRBV10-1,few,NA,TRBJ2-4,TGCGCCAGCAAGGGACCGCAAAACATTCAGTACTTC,CASKGPQNIQYF
TRBV20-1,many,NA,TRBJ2-7,TGCAGTGCTAGAATAAAAACAGGGAGGATCTACGAGCAGTACTTC,CSARIKTGRIYEQYF
TRBV18,many,NA,TRBJ2-3,TGTGCCAGCTCACCGGAAACCAGCCCCATCACAGATACGCAGTATTTT,CASSPETSPITDTQYF
TRBV5-5,many,TRBD2,TRBJ2-5,TGTGCCAGCAGCTTAGGGACTAGCGTCCAAGAGACCCAGTACTTC,CASSLGTSVQETQYF
TRBV7-9,NA,NA,TRBJ2-5,TGTGCCAGCCGTAGCGTGTACCAAGAGACCCAGTACTTC,CASRSVYQETQYF